A single sample gave rise to the 11 T cell receptor beta chains below, sequenced in a study of T cell responses to AZD1222 COVID-19 vaccine. Here immunoSEQ multiplex PCR was the method, and the copy in TCRdb shows in-frame clones only, minus some. This sample has under 170,000 clones; more than 80% occur once, and the top ten carry about 3.3%. The material was peripheral blood, obtained 28 days after the second AZD1222 dose. The receptors here all came from an adult who received the AZD1222 COVID-19 vaccine.

The chain carries TRBV7-8 and TRBJ2-7, with 11 bases lining up with TRBD1. Germline V gene lookup returns CDR1 SGHVS and CDR2 FQNEAQ. The trim removed 1 base at V and 4 bases at J, leaving 9 bases unmatched. The CDR3 totals 17 residues. CDR3 DNA sequence: TGTGCCAGCAGCTTAGGGCTCGGGACAGGGGGTTTTTACGAGCAGTACTTC. This gives the protein CASSLGLGTGGFYEQYF.

The rearrangement links TRBV7-9 to TRBJ2-7; the match to TRBD1 covers 9 bases. Germline CDR1 and CDR2: SEHNR and FQNEAQ (reference sequence). The CDR3 extends over 15 amino acids. V was pared by 5 bases and J by 0 bases, with 5 bases of the junction left unmatched. CDR3 DNA: TGTGCCAGCAGCCGCCCGGGACAGGGCTCCTACGAGCAGTACTTC. Amino acid sequence: CASSRPGQGSYEQYF.

The chain has TRBV6-5 and TRBJ1-6; tentative D call: TRBD1 (6 bases). CDR1 MNHEY and CDR2 SVGAGI come from the germline V gene. V was shortened by 2 bases and J by 7 bases, with 12 bases between the two germline ends. This CDR3 spans 15 amino acids. The CDR3 sequence is CASSYETGYNSPLHF. CDR3 nucleotides: TGTGCCAGCAGTTACGAGACAGGCTACAATTCACCCCTCCACTTT.

The chain is built from TRBV4-2 and TRBJ1-1; 9 bases fit TRBD1. Germline trimming cut 2 bases from V and 4 bases from J; bases unmatched to any gene: 2. The germline CDR1 and CDR2 sequences are LGHNA and YNFKEQ. This CDR3 comprises 14 residues. CDR3 in amino acids: CASSQRDRVTEAFF. The CDR3 bases are TGTGCCAGCAGCCAAAGGGACAGGGTCACTGAAGCTTTCTTT.

This chain joins TRBV4-1 and TRBJ1-2, with 7 bases fitting TRBD1. The CDR3 contains 16 residues. Germline CDR1 reads MGHRA; CDR2 reads YSYEKL. Germline trimming cut 2 bases from V and 0 bases from J; bases unmatched to any gene: 6. DNA of the CDR3: TGCGCCAGCAGCCAAAAATCTGGGACAGCTAACTATGGCTACACCTTC. Protein product: CASSQKSGTANYGYTF.

The chain links TRBV30 to TRBJ1-2, with 8 bases aligning to TRBD1. This CDR3 spans 14 amino acids. V shed 0 bases, J shed 5 bases, and the junction held 5 bases outside the gene matches. The germline V gene has CDR1 GTSNPN and CDR2 SVGIG (reference sequence). In nucleotides, the CDR3 is TGTGCCTGGAGTGTCGGGCAGGGGGCGTATGGCTACACCTTC. Protein sequence: CAWSVGQGAYGYTF.

This chain uses TRBV20-1 with TRBJ2-1; D not certain. Germline loops: CDR1 DFQATT, CDR2 SNEGSKA (reference sequence). With 7 bases removed from V and 9 bases from J, the gap between germline ends came to 10 bases. The CDR3 has 10 residues. The CDR3: CSGAEGEQFF. The DNA of the CDR3 is TGCAGTGGGGCTGAAGGTGAGCAGTTCTTC.

V is TRBV6-1 and J is TRBJ1-2; D may be TRBD1 (6 bases). V was clipped by 3 bases and J by 5 bases, with 10 bases between them. Germline CDR1 and CDR2: MNHNS and SASEGT. The CDR3 has 13 residues. The CDR3 protein is CASSDRGRYGYTF. The DNA for the CDR3 is TGTGCCAGCAGTGACAGGGGACGGTATGGCTACACCTTC.

The chain uses TRBV19 and TRBJ1-1; 8 bases line up with TRBD1. The CDR3 consists of 18 residues. Germline loops: CDR1 LNHDA, CDR2 SQIVND (reference sequence). V was clipped by 5 bases and J by 4 bases; unmatched bases: 18. CDR3 bases: TGTGCCAGTAGTCCAGGCGTCGGACAGGGCTGGTTGAGCACTGAAGCTTTCTTT. Translated, it gives CASSPGVGQGWLSTEAFF.

The chain joins TRBV7-6 to TRBJ1-1; D unclear. This CDR3 has 15 residues. Per germline, CDR1 SGHVS and CDR2 FNYEAQ. Trimming cost V 5 bases and J 1 base, with 14 bases left between them. The CDR3 sequence: CASSPPPTENTEAFF. Here the CDR3 DNA reads TGTGCCAGCAGCCCCCCGCCGACGGAGAACACTGAAGCTTTCTTT.

The J gene is TRBJ2-2, the V gene TRBV5-4, with a tentative D call TRBD2 (6 bases). CDR3 length: 15 amino acids. V shed 5 bases and J shed 1 base, with 12 bases lying between them. Germline CDR1 is SGHNT and CDR2 is YYREEE (reference sequence). This CDR3 reads CASSRREKNTGELFF. The CDR3 DNA reads as TGTGCCAGCAGTAGGAGGGAGAAGAACACCGGGGAGCTGTTTTTT.